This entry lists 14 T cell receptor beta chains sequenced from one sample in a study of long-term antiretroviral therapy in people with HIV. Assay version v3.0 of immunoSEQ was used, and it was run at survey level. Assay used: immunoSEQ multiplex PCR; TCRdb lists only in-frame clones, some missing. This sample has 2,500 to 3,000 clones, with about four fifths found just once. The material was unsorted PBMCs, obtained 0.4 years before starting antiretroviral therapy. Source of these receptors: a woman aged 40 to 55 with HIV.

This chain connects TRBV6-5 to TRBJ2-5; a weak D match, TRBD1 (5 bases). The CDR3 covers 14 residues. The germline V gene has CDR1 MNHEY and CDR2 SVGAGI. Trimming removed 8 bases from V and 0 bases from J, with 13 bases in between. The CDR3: CASQGADYQETQYF. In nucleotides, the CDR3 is TGTGCCAGCCAAGGGGCAGACTACCAAGAGACCCAGTACTTC.

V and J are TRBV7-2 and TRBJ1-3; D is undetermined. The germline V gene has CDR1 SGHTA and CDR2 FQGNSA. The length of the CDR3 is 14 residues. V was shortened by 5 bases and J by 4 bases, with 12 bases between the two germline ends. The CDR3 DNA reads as TGTGCCAGCAGCCCAAGCGCGATCGGAAACACCATATATTTT. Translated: CASSPSAIGNTIYF.

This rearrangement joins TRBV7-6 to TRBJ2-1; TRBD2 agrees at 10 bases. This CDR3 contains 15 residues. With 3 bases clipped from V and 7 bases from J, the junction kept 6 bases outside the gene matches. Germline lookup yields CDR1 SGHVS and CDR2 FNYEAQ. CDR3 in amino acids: CASSLRLAGENEQFF. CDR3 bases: TGTGCCAGCAGCTTGAGGCTAGCGGGAGAAAATGAGCAGTTCTTC.

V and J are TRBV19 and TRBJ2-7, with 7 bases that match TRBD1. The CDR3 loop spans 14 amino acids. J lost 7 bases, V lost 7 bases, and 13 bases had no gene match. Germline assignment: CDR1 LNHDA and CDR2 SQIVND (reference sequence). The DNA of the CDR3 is TGTGCCAGTACCGTACAGGGGCCTTTGGGGGAGCAGTACTTC. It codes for CASTVQGPLGEQYF.

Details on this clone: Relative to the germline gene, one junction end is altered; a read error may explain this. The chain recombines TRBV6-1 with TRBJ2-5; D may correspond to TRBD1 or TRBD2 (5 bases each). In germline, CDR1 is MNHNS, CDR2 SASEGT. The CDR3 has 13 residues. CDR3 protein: CASSEDRPREQYF. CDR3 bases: TGTGCCAGCAGCGAAGACAGACCTAGGGAGCAGTACTTC.

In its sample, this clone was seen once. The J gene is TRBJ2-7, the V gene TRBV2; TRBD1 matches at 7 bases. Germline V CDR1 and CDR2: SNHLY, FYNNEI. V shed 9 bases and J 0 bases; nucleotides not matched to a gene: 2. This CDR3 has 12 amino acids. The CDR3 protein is CARQGPSYEQYF. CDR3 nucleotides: TGTGCCAGACAGGGGCCCTCCTACGAGCAGTACTTC.

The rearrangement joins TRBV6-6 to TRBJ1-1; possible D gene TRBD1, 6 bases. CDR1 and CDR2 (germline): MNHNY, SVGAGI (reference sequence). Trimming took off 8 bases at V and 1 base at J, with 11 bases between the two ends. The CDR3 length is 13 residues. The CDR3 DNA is TGTGCCAGCGGTCAACAGGGGAACACTGAAGCTTTCTTT. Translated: CASGQQGNTEAFF.

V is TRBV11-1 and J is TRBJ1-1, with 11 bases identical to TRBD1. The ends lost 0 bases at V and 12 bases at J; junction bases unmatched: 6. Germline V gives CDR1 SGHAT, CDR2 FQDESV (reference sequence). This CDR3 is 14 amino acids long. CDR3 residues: CASSLAQGTGGPFF. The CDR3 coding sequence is TGTGCCAGCAGCTTAGCGCAGGGGACAGGGGGACCTTTCTTT.

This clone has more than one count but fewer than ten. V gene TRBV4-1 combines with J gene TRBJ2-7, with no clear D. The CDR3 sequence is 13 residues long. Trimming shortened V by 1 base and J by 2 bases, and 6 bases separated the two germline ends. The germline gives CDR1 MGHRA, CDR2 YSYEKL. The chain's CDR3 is CASSQASTYEQYF. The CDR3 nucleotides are TGCGCCAGCAGCCAAGCCTCAACCTACGAGCAGTACTTC.

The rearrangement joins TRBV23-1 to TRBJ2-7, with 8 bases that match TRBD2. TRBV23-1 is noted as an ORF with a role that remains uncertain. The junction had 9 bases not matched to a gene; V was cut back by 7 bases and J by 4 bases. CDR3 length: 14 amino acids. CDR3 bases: TGCGCCAGCACCCAGCCTGGCGGGAGGTACGAGCAGTACTTC. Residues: CASTQPGGRYEQYF.

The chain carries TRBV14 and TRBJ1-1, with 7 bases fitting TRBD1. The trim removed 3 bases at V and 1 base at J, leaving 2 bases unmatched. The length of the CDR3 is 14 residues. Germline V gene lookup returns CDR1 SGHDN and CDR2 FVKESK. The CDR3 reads CASSHGTANTEAFF. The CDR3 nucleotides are TGTGCCAGCAGCCATGGGACAGCGAACACTGAAGCTTTCTTT.

The CDR3 region is CASQQFSGGDTEAFF. The CDR3 region has the DNA TGTGCCAGCCAGCAGTTCTCGGGGGGCGACACTGAAGCTTTCTTT. The chain has TRBV6-4 and TRBJ1-1, with D possibly TRBD1 on 6 matching bases. The CDR3 covers 15 residues. The V end lost 8 bases, the J end lost 3 bases, and 19 bases lay between the germline ends. Looked up from germline, CDR1 is MRHNA and CDR2 is SNTAGT.

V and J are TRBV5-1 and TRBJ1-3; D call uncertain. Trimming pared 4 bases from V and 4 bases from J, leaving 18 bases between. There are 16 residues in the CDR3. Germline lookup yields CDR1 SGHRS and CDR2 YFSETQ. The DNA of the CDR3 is TGCGCCAGCAGCCCGCGGGAGACGTGGCTCGGAAACACCATATATTTT. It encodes CASSPRETWLGNTIYF.

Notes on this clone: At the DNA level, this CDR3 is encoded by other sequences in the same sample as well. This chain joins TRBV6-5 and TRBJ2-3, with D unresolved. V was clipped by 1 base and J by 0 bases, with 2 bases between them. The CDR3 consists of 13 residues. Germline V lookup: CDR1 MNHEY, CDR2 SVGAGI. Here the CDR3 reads CASSYYSTDTQYF. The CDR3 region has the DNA TGTGCCAGCAGTTACTATAGCACAGATACGCAGTATTTT.